This T cell receptor beta chain was recovered during a study of blood T cell repertoires in COVID-19. Study-wide background: Sites in the United States, Italy and Spain provided acute and convalescent COVID-19 samples. PBMCs, B-cell-depleted T cells, or T cells were the source of the cDNA or gDNA that made up the material.

The germline CDR1 and CDR2 sequences are MNHNY and SVGAGI (reference sequence). V was pared by 6 bases and J by 0 bases, with 12 bases between. CDR3 length: 16 residues. Original processing methods: Amplification from reference gene primers served as the basis for estimated nucleated cell counts. Profiled with immunoSEQ multiplex PCR; TCRdb holds only in-frame clones, not every one. The DNA gave D and trimming, while V, J and clone size come from that table. The sample holds under 350,000 clones, about 85% seen once. The chain employs TRBV6-6 and TRBJ2-6; a possible D gene is TRBD1 (5 bases). The sequence was collected from a human donor in a cohort sampled during active COVID-19. The sequenced sample consisted of peripheral blood. The CDR3 region is CASRNRILSGANVLTF. Here the CDR3 DNA reads TGTGCCAGCAGAAACAGGATCCTCTCTGGGGCCAACGTCCTGACTTTC.